This T cell receptor beta chain was sequenced for a study of blood T cell repertoires in COVID-19. Sequenced by immunoSEQ multiplex PCR; TCRdb stores in-frame clones only, minus some. Here the sample spans roughly 250,000 clones, approximately 82% being singletons. Trimming removed 5 bases from V and 1 base from J; junction bases left unmatched: 7. This CDR3 has 16 residues. Germline CDR1 reads KGHDR; CDR2 reads SFDVKD. This chain connects TRBV24-1 to TRBJ2-3; 8 bases match TRBD2. This TCR derives from a woman older than 75 with active or convalescent COVID-19. Sequencing input: peripheral blood. CDR3 sequence (DNA): TGTGCCACCAGTGCCATGGGGCGGGGGGGCACAGATACGCAGTATTTT. Translating gives CATSAMGRGGTDTQYF.